The T cell receptor (beta chain) described here comes from a study of T cells in localized non-small cell lung cancer. CDR1 and CDR2 (germline): LNHDA, SQIVND (reference sequence). The CDR3 covers 13 residues. V was clipped by 5 bases and J by 5 bases, with 12 bases between them. Study-wide results and caveats: Uninvolved adjacent lung had higher T cell clonality than tumor and all other tissues. Adjacent lung tissue had a median about 58 of the top 100 clones found in the tumor. Higher blood T cell density went with longer overall survival.

This table comes from immunoSEQ multiplex PCR, and its TCRdb copy is limited to in-frame clones, with some not included. The sample consists of 4,000 to 4,500 clones, about 38% of them appearing once. Regarding this clone: What it recognizes is unknown.

The sequenced sample was lung tumor tissue, obtained before any cancer treatment. This clonotype was sampled from a woman aged 35 to 70 with stage I lung adenocarcinoma. This chain links TRBV19 with TRBJ2-5; D is possibly TRBD2 (5 bases). CDR3 region: CASSQDPGETQYF. The CDR3 coding sequence is TGTGCCAGTAGTCAGGACCCGGGGGAGACCCAGTACTTC.